The rows below give T cell receptor beta chains drawn from one sample of a study of T cell changes during pregnancy in multiple sclerosis. The data were produced by immunoSEQ multiplex PCR, yet TCRdb's version contains in-frame clones alone and is incomplete. The sample includes 30,000 to 45,000 clones, more than 85% of them seen just once. This material consisted of CD8+ T cells from peripheral blood mononuclear cells, taken in the first trimester of pregnancy. The source is a female donor with multiple sclerosis, enrolled in a pregnancy study. Both conserved end residues are part of each CDR3. Each record gives: clone size, D gene, J gene, V gene, CDR3 protein, CDR3 DNA. The D gene is left open where the match is weak. The size entry is marked missing in some rows and otherwise reads once, few, many or a size class.

>.|TRBD2|TRBJ2-5|TRBV11-3
CASSTGTSGETQYF
TGTGCCAGCAGCACCGGGACTAGCGGGGAGACCCAGTACTTC
>.|TRBD2|TRBJ2-1|TRBV11-1
CASSLGSGTRNEQFF
TGTGCCAGCAGCTTAGGTAGCGGGACTCGGAATGAGCAGTTCTTC
>.|TRBD1|TRBJ2-1|TRBV11-3
CASSLAGTGGLDEQFF
TGTGCCAGCAGCTTAGCCGGGACAGGGGGCCTGGATGAGCAGTTCTTC
>.|TRBD2|TRBJ2-1|TRBV29-1
CSVEEQTSGGTYSSYNEQFF
TGCAGCGTTGAAGAACAAACTAGCGGGGGGACCTACAGCTCCTACAATGAGCAGTTCTTC
>.|.|TRBJ1-1|TRBV7-6
CASSFQNTEAFF
TGTGCCAGCAGCTTTCAGAACACTGAAGCTTTCTTT
>.|TRBD1|TRBJ2-7|TRBV27
CASSPALYRGSYEQYF
TGTGCCAGCAGTCCCGCGCTTTACAGGGGATCATACGAGCAGTACTTC
>.|TRBD2|TRBJ2-7|TRBV27
CASILFGTSGGYEQYF
TGTGCCAGCATCCTCTTCGGGACTAGCGGGGGCTACGAGCAGTACTTC
>.|TRBD1|TRBJ2-5|TRBV7-2
CASSLWDRVLGETQYF
TGTGCCAGCAGCTTATGGGACAGGGTACTGGGGGAGACCCAGTACTTC
>.|.|TRBJ1-2|TRBV20-1
CSARGDGYTF
TGCAGTGCCAGGGGTGATGGCTACACCTTC
>once|TRBD1|TRBJ1-1|TRBV7-9
CASSFTGVNTEAFF
TGTGCCAGCAGTTTTACAGGGGTGAACACTGAAGCTTTCTTT
>.|.|TRBJ2-7|TRBV4-2
CASSQVSQGTTYEQYF
TGTGCCAGCAGCCAAGTTTCGCAGGGGACTACCTACGAGCAGTACTTC
>.|.|TRBJ2-1|TRBV15
CATSRGLGNEQFF
TGTGCCACCAGCAGAGGTCTCGGCAATGAGCAGTTCTTC
>.|.|TRBJ1-1|TRBV19
CASSVNQGSEAFF
TGTGCCAGTAGTGTGAACCAGGGTTCTGAAGCTTTCTTT
>.|TRBD2|TRBJ2-1|TRBV30
CAWITSGGYYNEQFF
TGTGCCTGGATCACTAGCGGGGGGTACTACAATGAGCAGTTCTTC
>.|.|TRBJ1-3|TRBV5-6
CASSLGQGNTIYF
TGTGCCAGCAGCTTGGGGCAGGGAAACACCATATATTTT
>.|TRBD1|TRBJ1-1|TRBV10-3
CAISEEGGAAEAFF
TGTGCCATCAGTGAAGAAGGGGGCGCCGCTGAAGCTTTCTTT
>.|.|TRBJ1-2|TRBV5-5
CASSLGGGYGYTF
TGTGCCAGCAGCTTAGGAGGCGGCTATGGCTACACCTTC
>.|.|TRBJ2-7|TRBV6-6
CASSYPGVEQYF
TGTGCCAGCAGTTACCCCGGGGTCGAGCAGTACTTC
>.|TRBD2|TRBJ2-2|TRBV11-3
CASSAITSGGAVTGELFF
TGTGCCAGCAGCGCAATCACTAGCGGGGGGGCCGTAACCGGGGAGCTGTTTTTT
>.|.|TRBJ2-2|TRBV9
CASSVESSNTGELFF
TGTGCCAGCAGCGTAGAAAGCTCTAACACCGGGGAGCTGTTTTTT
>.|TRBD1|TRBJ1-5|TRBV4-2
CASSQGLRQGAKPQHF
TGTGCCAGCAGCCAAGGGCTTAGACAGGGGGCGAAGCCCCAGCATTTT
>.|.|TRBJ1-1|TRBV27
CASSLAEYNTEAFF
TGTGCCAGCAGTTTAGCAGAATATAACACTGAAGCTTTCTTT
>.|TRBD1|TRBJ1-2|TRBV29-1
CSVAFLGQGSYGYTF
TGCAGCGTTGCCTTCCTAGGACAGGGGAGCTATGGCTACACCTTC
>.|.|TRBJ1-2|TRBV5-6
CASTLGALPYTF
TGTGCCAGCACCCTAGGGGCTCTTCCGTACACCTTC
>.|.|TRBJ1-2|TRBV13
CASSSSGQKGYTF
TGTGCCAGCAGCTCGAGCGGACAGAAAGGCTACACCTTC
>.|TRBD2|TRBJ2-2|TRBV5-6
CASSSLAGDMNTGELFF
TGTGCCAGCAGCTCTCTAGCGGGGGACATGAACACCGGGGAGCTGTTTTTT
>.|TRBD2|TRBJ2-5|TRBV4-2
CASSPPGGGETQYF
TGTGCCAGCAGCCCACCGGGAGGGGGAGAGACCCAGTACTTC
>.|TRBD1|TRBJ2-5|TRBV7-6
CASSLRQGAISQETQYF
TGTGCCAGCAGCCTGCGACAGGGGGCGATATCCCAAGAGACCCAGTACTTC
>.|.|TRBJ2-1|TRBV6-5
CASRDGGPWFF
TGTGCCAGCAGAGACGGGGGGCCGTGGTTCTTC
>.|TRBD2|TRBJ2-3|TRBV7-7
CASSLDQVAGSDTQYF
TGTGCTAGCAGCTTAGATCAGGTAGCGGGCTCAGATACGCAGTATTTT
>.|TRBD1|TRBJ1-1|TRBV15
CATSRGTGVLDTEAFF
TGTGCCACCAGCAGAGGTACAGGGGTTCTAGACACTGAAGCTTTCTTT
>once|.|TRBJ2-7|TRBV27
CASSLFDRTYEQYF
TGTGCCAGCAGTTTATTCGACAGAACTTACGAGCAGTACTTC